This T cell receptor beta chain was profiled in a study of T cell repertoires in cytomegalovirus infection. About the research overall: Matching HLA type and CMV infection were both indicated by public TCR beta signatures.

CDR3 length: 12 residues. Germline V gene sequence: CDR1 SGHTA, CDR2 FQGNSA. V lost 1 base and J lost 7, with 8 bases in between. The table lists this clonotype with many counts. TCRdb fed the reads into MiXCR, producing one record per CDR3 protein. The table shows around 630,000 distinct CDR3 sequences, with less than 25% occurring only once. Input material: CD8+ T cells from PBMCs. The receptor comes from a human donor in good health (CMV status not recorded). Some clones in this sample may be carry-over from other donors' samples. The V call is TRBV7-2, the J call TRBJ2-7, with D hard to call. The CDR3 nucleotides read TGTGCCAGCAGCTTAGTTGCCAGGGAGCAGTACGTC. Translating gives CASSLVAREQYV.